Sequencing of this T cell receptor (beta chain) was carried out in a study of blood T cell repertoires in COVID-19 (dated by TCRdb to 2020 to 2021). With respect to the entire study: The collaborator samples originated in the United States, Italy and Spain and spanned the acute and convalescent phases of COVID-19. The prospective study material was composed of cDNA or gDNA derived from T cells, B-cell-depleted T cells, or PBMCs. Deeply sampled blood TCRbeta repertoires from subjects exposed to, actively infected with, or recovered from COVID-19 were included in the dataset. A freely available public database, intended as a resource for researchers studying the immune response to SARS-CoV-2, is where the repertoires were released. Samples were obtained from the ongoing ImmuneRACE study (first 160 participants) and from 1,254 subjects provided by 6 global collaborators. The sample metadata nearly always contained a de-identified subject ID, COVID-19 status, age in years and sex. Where available, HLA class I and class II types were obtained from metadata supplied by the sample provider rather than from assay-based typing.

Participants in the prospective study were aged roughly 18 to 89 years, lived in about two dozen United States geographic areas, and enrolled through a virtual design. In the prospective study, cohorts were assigned on the basis of participant-reported clinical history obtained from a screening survey and a study questionnaire. Each participant in the prospective study had whole blood, serum and a nasopharyngeal or oropharyngeal swab collected by mobile phlebotomists. Prospective study participants could optionally give additional blood draws and questionnaires over an approximately 2-month period. Before DNA extraction, blood samples from the prospective study were shipped at room temperature or frozen. The immunoSEQ Assay, a bias-controlled multiplex PCR, was used to amplify TCRbeta CDR3 regions from genomic DNA. On the study's bioinformatics: The number of nucleated cells in each sample was estimated from the amplification of reference gene primers within the assay. To quantify the absolute abundance of each unique TCRbeta CDR3 rearrangement, sequence reads were collapsed and filtered. Productive Simpson clonality was computed per sample as the square root of Simpson's diversity index over productive rearrangements. TCRdb mirrors the immuneACCESS table, restricted to in-frame sequences. Some clones are absent from its copies; in checked studies, under half trace to an unresolved V gene, and the reason for the others is unknown. V, J and clone size are those of that table, while D and trimming were read from the DNA. The sample includes roughly 250,000 clones, with approximately 90% observed a single time. The ten largest clonotypes hold approximately 2.4% of the sample.

Study-wide findings and limitations: The quantity of clinical and demographic metadata differed by source and by participant and was supplied without curation.

With respect to this clone: It lacks a known antigen. No base-level quality is on record; no much larger clone is a single base apart.

The CDR3 runs 15 residues from the cysteine to the phenylalanine. The only DNA kept is the CDR3, 45 bases in frame from the first base. V is pared back by 6 bases and J by 0 bases, with 11 bases lying between the germline termini. Sequences MNHEY (CDR1) and SVGAGI (CDR2) are obtained from the germline V gene. The TCR comes from a woman in her forties with acute COVID-19. The sequence links TRBV6-5 to TRBJ1-4, and the D gene may be TRBD1, 6 bases matching. The sequenced material came from PBMCs or T cells enriched from blood (not recorded which). The nucleotide sequence reads TGTGCCAGCAGGGACGGACAGACAACTAATGAAAAACTGTTTTTT. Its protein product is CASRDGQTTNEKLFF.